A single T cell receptor beta chain is shown here with its context. Its antigen is not identified. The data were taken from a study of cytomegalovirus exposure and HLA in healthy donors. Overall study findings and caveats: Highly shared sequence variants in one cluster were likely a sequencing artifact. TCR beta V- and J-gene trimming was later associated with a missense DCLRE1C variant. Researchers counted roughly 150 TCR beta chains as cytomegalovirus-associated.

The PCR ran on 60 Vbeta and 13 Jbeta primers. Only in-frame clones appear in the TCRdb table, and some are missing; sequencing was by immunoSEQ multiplex PCR. The sample has some 170,000 clones, 80% to 90% seen once; the top ten hold 4.9%. V was clipped by 4 bases and J by 3 bases, with 11 bases between them. This CDR3 contains 13 residues. The germline V gene has CDR1 SGHRS and CDR2 YFSETQ. This sequence was found in a woman between 18 and 29 years old in good health and CMV-seropositive. This chain uses TRBV5-1 with TRBJ2-7; D not certain. Sequenced input: PBMCs. In DNA, the CDR3 is TGCGCCAGCAGCCCTTCGGTTGGCTACGAGCAGTACTTC. This gives the protein CASSPSVGYEQYF.